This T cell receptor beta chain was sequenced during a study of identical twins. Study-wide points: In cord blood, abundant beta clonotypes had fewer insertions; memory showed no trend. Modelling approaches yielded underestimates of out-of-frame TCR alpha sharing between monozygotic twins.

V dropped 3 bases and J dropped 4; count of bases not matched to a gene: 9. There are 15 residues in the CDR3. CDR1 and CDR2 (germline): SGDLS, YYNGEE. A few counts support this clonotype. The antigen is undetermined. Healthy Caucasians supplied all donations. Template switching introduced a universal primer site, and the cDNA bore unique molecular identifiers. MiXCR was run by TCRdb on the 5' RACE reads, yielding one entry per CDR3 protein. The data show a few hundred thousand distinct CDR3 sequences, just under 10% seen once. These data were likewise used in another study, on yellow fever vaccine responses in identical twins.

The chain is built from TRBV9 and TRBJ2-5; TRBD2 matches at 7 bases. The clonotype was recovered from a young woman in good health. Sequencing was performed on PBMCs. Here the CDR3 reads CASSAKAGVGETQYF. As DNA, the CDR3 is TGTGCCAGCAGCGCCAAGGCGGGGGTAGGAGAGACCCAGTACTTC.